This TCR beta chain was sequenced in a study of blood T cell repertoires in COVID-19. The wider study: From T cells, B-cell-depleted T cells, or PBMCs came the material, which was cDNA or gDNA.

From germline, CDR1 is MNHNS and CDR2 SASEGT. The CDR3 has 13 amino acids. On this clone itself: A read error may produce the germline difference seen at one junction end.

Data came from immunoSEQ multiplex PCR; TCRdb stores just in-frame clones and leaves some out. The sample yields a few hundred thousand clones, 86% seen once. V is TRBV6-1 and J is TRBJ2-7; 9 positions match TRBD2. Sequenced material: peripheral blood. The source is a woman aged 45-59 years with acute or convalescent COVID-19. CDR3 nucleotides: TGTGCCAGCAGTGAGATTGCGACTAGCGGCGCTCACTTC. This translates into CASSEIATSGAHF.